This T cell receptor beta chain is drawn from a study of shared clonotypes between healthy human individuals. CD4+ cells yielded CD45RA+ naive and CD45RA-negative memory subsets. Clones were sequenced by immunoSEQ multiplex PCR, and TCRdb holds only the in-frame ones, with some missing. Of about a million clones in the sample, around three quarters were seen once. Germline lookup yields CDR1 MNHNS and CDR2 SASEGT. The V and J ends lost 2 bases and 6 bases respectively, with 10 bases between them. The CDR3 extends over 13 amino acids. The material sequenced was memory CD4+ T cells from PBMCs. The sample's subset: CD45RA-negative fraction. The sequence derives from a man younger than 30 in good health. Some clones in this sample may be carry-over from other donors' samples. The chain employs TRBV6-1 and TRBJ2-5; perhaps D is TRBD1 or TRBD2 (5 bases each). The CDR3, as DNA: TGTGCCAGCAGTGAACGCAGGGAGAAGACCCAGTACTTC. Protein sequence: CASSERREKTQYF.